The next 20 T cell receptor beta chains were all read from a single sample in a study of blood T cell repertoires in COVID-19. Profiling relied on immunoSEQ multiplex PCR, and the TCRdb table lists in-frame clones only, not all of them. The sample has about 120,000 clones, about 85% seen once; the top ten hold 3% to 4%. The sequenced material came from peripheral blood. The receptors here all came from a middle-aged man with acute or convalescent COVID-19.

The CDR3 spells CSVERQRNEKLFF. CDR3 nucleotide sequence: TGCAGCGTTGAAAGGCAGCGTAATGAAAAACTGTTTTTT. The V and J genes are TRBV29-1 and TRBJ1-4; D uncertain. The CDR3 sequence is 13 residues long. The V gene lost 2 bases and the J gene lost 4 bases, with 8 bases spanning the gap. The V gene's germline CDR1 is SQVTM and CDR2 ANQGSEA. Using reference TRBV29-1 and TRBJ1-4 for the parts outside the CDR3, the full variable domain is SAVISQKPSRDICQRGTSLTIQCQVDSQVTMMFWYRQQPGQSLTLIATANQGSEATYESGFVIDKFPISRPNLTFSTLTVSNMSPEDSSIYLCSVERQRNEKLFFGSGTQLSVL.

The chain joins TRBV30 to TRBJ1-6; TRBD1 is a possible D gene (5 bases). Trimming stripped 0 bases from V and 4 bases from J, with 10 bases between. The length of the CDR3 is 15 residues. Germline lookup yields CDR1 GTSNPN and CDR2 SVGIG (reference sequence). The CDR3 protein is CAWSVETEYNSPLHF. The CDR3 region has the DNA TGTGCCTGGAGTGTGGAGACAGAATATAATTCACCCCTCCACTTT.

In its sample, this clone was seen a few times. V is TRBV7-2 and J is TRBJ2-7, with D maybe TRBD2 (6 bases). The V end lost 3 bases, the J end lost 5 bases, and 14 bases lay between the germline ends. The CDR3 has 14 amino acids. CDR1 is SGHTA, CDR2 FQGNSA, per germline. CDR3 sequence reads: CASSFGPRGNEQYF. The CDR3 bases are TGTGCCAGCAGCTTTGGCCCTCGGGGGAACGAGCAGTACTTC.

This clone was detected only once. CDR3 residues: CSVETRTGVDTQYF. The CDR3 DNA follows: TGCAGCGTTGAAACCCGGACAGGGGTGGATACGCAGTATTTT. This chain connects TRBV29-1 to TRBJ2-3, with TRBD1 matching 9 bases. V trimming: 2 bases; J trimming: 6 bases; junction bases outside the gene matches: 6. CDR1 is SQVTM, CDR2 ANQGSEA, per germline. The CDR3 loop spans 14 amino acids.

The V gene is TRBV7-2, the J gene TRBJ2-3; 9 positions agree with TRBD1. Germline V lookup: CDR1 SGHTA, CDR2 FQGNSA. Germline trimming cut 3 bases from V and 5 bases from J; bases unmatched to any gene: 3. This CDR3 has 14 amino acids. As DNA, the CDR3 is TGTGCCAGCAGCTTGACAGGGGGTTTAGATACGCAGTATTTT. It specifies CASSLTGGLDTQYF.

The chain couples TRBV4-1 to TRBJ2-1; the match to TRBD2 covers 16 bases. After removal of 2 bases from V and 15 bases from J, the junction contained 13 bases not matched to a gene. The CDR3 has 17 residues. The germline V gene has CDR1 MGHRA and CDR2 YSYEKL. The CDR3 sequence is CASSQTAGTSGGASRFF. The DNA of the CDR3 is TGCGCCAGCAGCCAAACTGCCGGGACTAGCGGGGGGGCCAGTCGGTTCTTC.

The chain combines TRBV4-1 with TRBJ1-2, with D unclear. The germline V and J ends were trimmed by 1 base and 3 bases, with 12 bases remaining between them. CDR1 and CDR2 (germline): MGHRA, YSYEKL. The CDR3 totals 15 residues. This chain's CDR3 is CASSQGRGWDYGYTF. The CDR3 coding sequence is TGCGCCAGCAGCCAAGGCCGGGGTTGGGACTATGGCTACACCTTC.

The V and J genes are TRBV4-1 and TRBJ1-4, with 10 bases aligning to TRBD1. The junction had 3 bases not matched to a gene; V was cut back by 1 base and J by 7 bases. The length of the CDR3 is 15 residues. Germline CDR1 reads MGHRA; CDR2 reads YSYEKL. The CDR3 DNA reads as TGCGCCAGCAGCCAAGCAGGGACAGGGGTTGAAAAACTGTTTTTT. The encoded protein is CASSQAGTGVEKLFF.

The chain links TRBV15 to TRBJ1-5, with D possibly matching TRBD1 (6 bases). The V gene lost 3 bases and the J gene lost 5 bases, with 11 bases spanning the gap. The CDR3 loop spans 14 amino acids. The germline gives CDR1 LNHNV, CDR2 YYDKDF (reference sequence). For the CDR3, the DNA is TGTGCCACCAGCAGGAACAGGGAGCATCAGCCCCAGCATTTT. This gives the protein CATSRNREHQPQHF.

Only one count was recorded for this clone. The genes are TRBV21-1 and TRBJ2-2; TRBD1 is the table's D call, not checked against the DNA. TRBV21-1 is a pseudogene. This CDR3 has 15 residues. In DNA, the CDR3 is TGTGCCAGCAGCAAAGACAGGGAGAACACCGGGGAGCTGTTTTTT. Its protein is CASSKDRENTGELFF.

CDR3 coding DNA: TGTGCCAGCAGCCAAGGAGCGGGGGGGACATTGAACACCGGGGAGCTGTTTTTT. Amino acids: CASSQGAGGTLNTGELFF. The chain has TRBV14 and TRBJ2-2; 10 positions agree with TRBD2. The CDR3 totals 18 residues. The ends lost 1 base at V and 1 base at J; junction bases unmatched: 6. Germline-derived CDR1 and CDR2 are SGHDN and FVKESK.

Here the CDR3 reads CASSYAAEDGTQYF. DNA for the CDR3: TGTGCCAGCAGTTACGCGGCGGAGGATGGTACGCAGTATTTT. The V gene is TRBV6-6, the J gene TRBJ2-3, with D possibly matching TRBD2 (5 bases). The CDR3 is 14 residues long. The V end lost 2 bases, the J end lost 8 bases, and 14 bases lay between the germline ends. Germline V gene lookup returns CDR1 MNHNY and CDR2 SVGAGI (reference sequence).

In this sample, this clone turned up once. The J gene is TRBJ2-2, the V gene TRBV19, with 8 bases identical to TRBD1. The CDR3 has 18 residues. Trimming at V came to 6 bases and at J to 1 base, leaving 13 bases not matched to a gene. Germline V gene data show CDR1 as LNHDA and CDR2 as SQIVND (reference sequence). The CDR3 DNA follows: TGTGCCAGTAGAGGGGACTTCAGGGGGCCCCTGAACACCGGGGAGCTGTTTTTT. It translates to CASRGDFRGPLNTGELFF.

The CDR3 spells CASSSRTGGSSPLHF. CDR3 DNA sequence: TGTGCCAGCAGCTCTCGGACAGGGGGCAGTTCACCCCTCCACTTT. The genes are TRBV7-2 and TRBJ1-6; 11 bases are shared with TRBD1. CDR3 length: 15 amino acids. Unmatched junction bases numbered 5, after V lost 4 bases and J lost 9 bases. The V gene's germline CDR1 is SGHTA and CDR2 FQGNSA.

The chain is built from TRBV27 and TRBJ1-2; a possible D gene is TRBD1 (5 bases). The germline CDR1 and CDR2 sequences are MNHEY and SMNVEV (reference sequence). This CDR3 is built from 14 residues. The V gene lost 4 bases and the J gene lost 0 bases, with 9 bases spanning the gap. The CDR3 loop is CASSSQGSNYGYTF. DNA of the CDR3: TGTGCCAGCAGTTCCCAGGGTTCTAACTATGGCTACACCTTC.

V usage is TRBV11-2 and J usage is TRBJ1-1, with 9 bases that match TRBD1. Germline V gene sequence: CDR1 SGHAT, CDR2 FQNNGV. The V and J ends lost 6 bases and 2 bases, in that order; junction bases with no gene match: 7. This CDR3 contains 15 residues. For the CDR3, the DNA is TGTGCCAGCAGACCTCCGGGACAGGGCAACACTGAAGCTTTCTTT. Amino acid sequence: CASRPPGQGNTEAFF.

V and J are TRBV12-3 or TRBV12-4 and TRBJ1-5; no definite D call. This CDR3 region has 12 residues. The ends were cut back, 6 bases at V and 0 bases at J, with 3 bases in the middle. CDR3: CASRYSNQPQHF. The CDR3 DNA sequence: TGTGCCAGCAGGTATAGCAATCAGCCCCAGCATTTT.

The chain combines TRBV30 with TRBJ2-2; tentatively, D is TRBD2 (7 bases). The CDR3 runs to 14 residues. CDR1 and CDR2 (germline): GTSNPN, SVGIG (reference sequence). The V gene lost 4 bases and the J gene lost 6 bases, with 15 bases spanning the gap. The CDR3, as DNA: TGTGCCTGGACGGGGGGCGCGGTTCCCGGGGAGCTGTTTTTT. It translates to CAWTGGAVPGELFF.

This CDR3 is CASSQDRTGGSNYGYTF. The CDR3 DNA reads TGTGCCAGCAGCCAAGATCGCACAGGGGGTTCTAACTATGGCTACACCTTC. The chain couples TRBV3-1 (or the pseudogene TRBV3-2) to TRBJ1-2, with 8 bases fitting TRBD1. The V and J ends lost 0 bases and 0 bases, in that order; junction bases with no gene match: 6. Germline CDR1 LGHDT, CDR2 YNNKEL (reference sequence). CDR3 length equals 17 residues.

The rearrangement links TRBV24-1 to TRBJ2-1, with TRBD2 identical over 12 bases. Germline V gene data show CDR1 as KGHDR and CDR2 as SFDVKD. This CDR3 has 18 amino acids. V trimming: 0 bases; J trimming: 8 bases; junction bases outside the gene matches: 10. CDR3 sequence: CATSDLTPGLAGHDEQFF. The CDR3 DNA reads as TGTGCCACCAGTGATTTGACCCCGGGACTAGCGGGCCATGATGAGCAGTTCTTC.